This T cell receptor beta chain derives from a study of identical twins. All donors were healthy Caucasians. From the 5' RACE reads, TCRdb called clonotypes with MiXCR, one entry per CDR3 protein. The sample records approximately 300,000 distinct CDR3 sequences, roughly 8.6% being singletons. Points from the study as a whole: A partial confounding effect on zero-insertion analyses could come from invariant MAIT and iNKT cells. Low generation probability was overrepresented in out-of-frame alpha sequences shared by twins. Monozygotic twin pairs showed more out-of-frame TCR alpha sharing than models estimated.

The V and J ends lost 6 bases and 6 bases respectively, with 11 bases between them. Germline assignment: CDR1 MDHEN and CDR2 SYDVKM. There are 13 residues in the CDR3. This clonotype was counted between two and nine times. Antigen unknown. This same sample was also part of a study on yellow fever vaccine responses in identical twins.

Sequencing input: CD8+ T cells sorted from blood. The TCR sequence derives from a woman aged 18-29 years in good health. The rearrangement uses TRBV28 and TRBJ2-2; no clear D gene. CDR3 amino acids: CASSPYVPGELFF. The CDR3 region has the DNA TGTGCCAGCAGCCCATACGTCCCCGGGGAGCTGTTTTTT.